This TCR beta chain emerged from a study of graft-versus-host responses after intestinal transplantation. On the study more broadly: Among the recipients, transplants were multivisceral, liver-intestinal, or isolated intestinal. Anti-thymocyte globulin served as induction for all recipients, who then took tacrolimus and steroids for approximately three years.

The study, taken as a whole, reports: Researchers found peak circulating GvH clone levels linked to early post-transplant HvG declines.

The CDR3 runs 11 residues. The protocol was immunoSEQ multiplex PCR, while the TCRdb copy is restricted to in-frame clones and leaves out a portion. The table lists about 10,000 clones, under 95% of them singletons. As concerns this clone: Its antigen is unknown.

V usage is TRBV21-1 and J usage is TRBJ2-2. TRBV21-1 is a pseudogene segment. This TCR was sampled from a human patient who received an intestinal transplant, so some T cells may come from the graft donor. The sample consisted of PBMCs, taken roughly 43 days after intestinal transplant. DNA for the CDR3: TGTGCCAGCAGCAATACCGGGGAGCTGTTTTTT. Translating gives CASSNTGELFF.